This TCR beta chain was documented in a study of response to subunit inactivated influenza vaccine. Germline V gene lookup returns CDR1 SGHRS and CDR2 YFSETQ. Trimming left V 3 bases short and J 4 bases short, with 17 bases between. The CDR3 runs to 17 residues. This clonotype turned up a few times. In TCRdb, the RT-PCR reads were re-called with MiXCR into one record per CDR3 protein. Of about 570,000 distinct CDR3 sequences listed, around 11% are singletons. The sample was also reused in another study, on T cells expressing NK-cell markers. As reported in that work: A 5'RACE template switching approach incorporating UMIs was used to make TCR beta cDNA.

This chain uses TRBV5-1 with TRBJ2-6, with unresolved D. Material: PBMCs from blood, obtained on the day of vaccination. The receptor was isolated from a man aged 45-65 years who received an inactivated influenza vaccine. The DNA for the CDR3 is TGCGCCAGCAGCTCCCGGACGACGAGCTGGGGGGCCAACGTCCTGACTTTC. Translation gives CASSSRTTSWGANVLTF. The whole variable domain, filled in from reference TRBV5-1 and TRBJ2-6, reads KAGVTQTPRYLIKTRGQQVTLSCSPISGHRSVSWYQQTPGQGLQFLFEYFSETQRNKGNFPGRFSGRQFSNSRSEMNVSTLELGDSALYLCASSSRTTSWGANVLTFGAGSRLTVL.